The 24 T cell receptor beta chains listed next were all sequenced from one sample in a study of cytomegalovirus exposure and HLA in healthy donors. 13 Jbeta primers and 60 Vbeta primers were used for the PCR. Profiled with immunoSEQ multiplex PCR; TCRdb holds only in-frame clones, not every one. The sample gives about 91,000 clones, around 86% of which show up once; around a tenth is in the top ten. Sequencing input: PBMCs. The receptors originated from a man aged 25-40 years in good health and CMV-seropositive.

The chain links TRBV30 to TRBJ2-5; D is perhaps TRBD2 (6 bases). The V gene lost 4 bases and the J gene lost 2 bases, with 11 bases spanning the gap. Germline V CDR1 and CDR2: GTSNPN, SVGIG (reference sequence). The CDR3 spans 13 residues. CDR3 in amino acids: CAWTGRSQETQYF. For the CDR3, the DNA is TGTGCCTGGACCGGGAGATCTCAAGAGACCCAGTACTTC. Supplemented by reference TRBV30 and TRBJ2-5, the full variable domain reads SQTIHQWPATLVQPVGSPLSLECTVEGTSNPNLYWYRQAAGRGLQLLFYSVGIGQISSEVPQNLSASRPQDRQFILSSKKLLLSDSGFYLCAWTGRSQETQYFGPGTRLLVL.

The chain links TRBV7-8 to TRBJ2-3, with TRBD2 identical over 8 bases. Germline trimming cut 0 bases from V and 0 bases from J; bases unmatched to any gene: 5. Germline CDR1 reads SGHVS; CDR2 reads FQNEAQ. The CDR3 has 17 amino acids. CDR3 region: CASSLAPASGSTDTQYF. The CDR3 nucleotides read TGTGCCAGCAGCTTAGCTCCCGCTAGCGGGAGCACAGATACGCAGTATTTT.

V and J are TRBV10-1 and TRBJ2-7; D uncertain. The germline gives CDR1 WNHNN, CDR2 SYGVQD (reference sequence). CDR3 length: 13 residues. With 6 bases removed from V and 2 bases from J, the gap between germline ends came to 11 bases. The CDR3 sequence: CASSPSTTYEQYF. CDR3 bases: TGCGCCAGCAGCCCCAGTACTACCTACGAGCAGTACTTC.

This clone was counted a single time. The chain is built from TRBV19 and TRBJ2-7; possibly TRBD1 for D (7 bases). The CDR3 has 13 amino acids. With 6 bases removed from V and 5 bases from J, the gap between germline ends came to 14 bases. In germline, CDR1 is LNHDA, CDR2 SQIVND (reference sequence). The CDR3 bases are TGTGCCAGTAGATCAGGGGGGAGCGACGAGCAGTACTTC. Protein sequence: CASRSGGSDEQYF.

The table lists this clone with a count of one. The chain has TRBV7-6 and TRBJ2-5; possible D gene TRBD1, 5 bases. This CDR3 is built from 16 residues. Germline loops: CDR1 SGHVS, CDR2 FNYEAQ. V was trimmed by 5 bases and J by 1 base, leaving 17 bases between them. For the CDR3, the DNA is TGTGCCAGCAGCCTGGGGTGGAAGGGGATCCAAGAGACCCAGTACTTC. Translation: CASSLGWKGIQETQYF.

This clone was detected ten times or more. The V gene is TRBV6-4, the J gene TRBJ2-1, with 11 bases aligning to TRBD2. The CDR3 consists of 17 residues. Germline V gives CDR1 MRHNA, CDR2 SNTAGT. Losses at the gene ends were 5 bases for V and 4 bases for J; bases not matched to a gene: 10. The CDR3 sequence: CASSTSGSGGGYNEQFF. The CDR3 DNA is TGTGCCAGCAGTACTAGCGGGAGTGGGGGTGGATACAATGAGCAGTTCTTC.

The chain employs TRBV27 and TRBJ2-7; TRBD2 agrees at 12 bases. The CDR3 spans 15 residues. Losses at the gene ends were 6 bases for V and 3 bases for J; bases not matched to a gene: 6. Germline lookup yields CDR1 MNHEY and CDR2 SMNVEV (reference sequence). CDR3: CASRGLAGPNYEQYF. In DNA form, the CDR3 reads TGTGCCAGCAGAGGACTAGCGGGACCCAACTACGAGCAGTACTTC.

The CDR3 nucleotides read TGCAGCGTAACAGCCACAATTCTTGGCTACACCTTC. Its protein is CSVTATILGYTF. The rearrangement uses TRBV29-1 and TRBJ1-2; no definite D call. CDR3 length equals 12 residues. Germline loops: CDR1 SQVTM, CDR2 ANQGSEA. The ends were cut back, 6 bases at V and 7 bases at J, with 15 bases in the middle.

V is TRBV18 and J is TRBJ2-1, with 12 bases aligning to TRBD2. The CDR3 consists of 16 residues. Germline trimming cut 3 bases from V and 0 bases from J; bases unmatched to any gene: 0. From germline, CDR1 is KGHSH and CDR2 LQKENI. CDR3 sequence: CASSPTSGSSYNEQFF. Here the CDR3 DNA reads TGTGCCAGCTCACCGACTAGCGGGAGCTCCTACAATGAGCAGTTCTTC.

This chain joins TRBV6-1 and TRBJ1-4; no firm D call. The CDR3 totals 14 residues. With 5 bases removed from V and 0 bases from J, the gap between germline ends came to 7 bases. Germline values: CDR1 MNHNS, CDR2 SASEGT. This CDR3 is CASSLESTNEKLFF. The CDR3 coding sequence is TGTGCCAGCAGTTTAGAGTCAACTAATGAAAAACTGTTTTTT.

The chain couples TRBV19 to TRBJ2-1; 14 positions match TRBD2. V gave up 4 bases and J gave up 9 bases; unmatched junction bases: 5. Germline V gene lookup returns CDR1 LNHDA and CDR2 SQIVND (reference sequence). CDR3 length: 15 residues. CDR3 protein: CASSNPGLAGGEQFF. The CDR3 DNA follows: TGTGCCAGTAGTAATCCCGGACTAGCGGGAGGTGAGCAGTTCTTC. Complete variable domain (other parts from reference TRBV19 and TRBJ2-1): DGGITQSPKYLFRKEGQNVTLSCEQNLNHDAMYWYRQDPGQGLRLIYYSQIVNDFQKGDIAEGYSVSREKKESFPLTVTSAQKNPTAFYLCASSNPGLAGGEQFFGPGTRLTVL.

This chain uses TRBV29-1 with TRBJ1-5; tentative D call: TRBD1 (5 bases). CDR3 length: 13 residues. The germline V and J ends were trimmed by 7 bases and 6 bases, with 16 bases remaining between them. Germline lookup yields CDR1 SQVTM and CDR2 ANQGSEA. CDR3 region: CSAARQLGQPQHF. The CDR3, as DNA: TGCAGCGCTGCAAGACAGCTTGGTCAGCCCCAGCATTTT.

In DNA, the CDR3 is TGCAGCGGATTAACTAGCACAGATACGCAGTATTTT. Its translation: CSGLTSTDTQYF. The chain has TRBV29-1 and TRBJ2-3; no clear D gene. The CDR3 extends over 12 amino acids. V shed 7 bases and J shed 0 bases, with 8 bases lying between them. In germline, CDR1 is SQVTM, CDR2 ANQGSEA.

The CDR3: CSVGGFAGSLSYNEQFF. CDR3 nucleotides: TGCAGCGTTGGGGGGTTTGCGGGGAGCCTCTCCTACAATGAGCAGTTCTTC. The chain carries TRBV29-1 and TRBJ2-1; possible D gene TRBD2, 6 bases. V gave up 4 bases and J gave up 0 bases, with 19 bases separating them. In germline, CDR1 is SQVTM, CDR2 ANQGSEA. The CDR3 has 17 residues.

Only one count was recorded for this clone. CDR3 residues: CASSQDPLSGNTIYF. The CDR3 region has the DNA TGTGCCAGCAGCCAAGATCCCCTCTCTGGAAACACCATATATTTT. The gene calls are TRBV4-2 and TRBJ1-3, with D hard to call. The V gene's germline CDR1 is LGHNA and CDR2 YNFKEQ. With 0 bases removed from V and 0 bases from J, the gap between germline ends came to 6 bases. CDR3 length equals 15 residues.

This chain connects TRBV5-1 to TRBJ2-7; D uncertain. The CDR3 length is 14 residues. The V gene's germline CDR1 is SGHRS and CDR2 YFSETQ. V was clipped by 1 base and J by 4 bases, with 12 bases between them. CDR3 bases: TGCGCCAGCAGCTTGATCTCAAGAACTTACGAGCAGTACTTC. This translates into CASSLISRTYEQYF.

The gene calls are TRBV5-1 and TRBJ2-7; a possible D gene is TRBD1 (5 bases). The germline CDR1 and CDR2 sequences are SGHRS and YFSETQ. This CDR3 has 17 residues. Between the trimmed V and J ends, which lost 0 bases and 0 bases, there was a span of 16 bases. This CDR3 reads CASSLVARGRSSYEQYF. The CDR3 DNA follows: TGCGCCAGCAGCTTGGTCGCTAGGGGTCGAAGCTCCTACGAGCAGTACTTC.

V usage is TRBV27 and J usage is TRBJ2-1; 8 bases match TRBD1. V trimming: 2 bases; J trimming: 0 bases; junction bases outside the gene matches: 6. Germline V CDR1 and CDR2: MNHEY, SMNVEV (reference sequence). The CDR3 is made up of 17 amino acids. The CDR3: CASSLAGQASSYNEQFF. The CDR3 nucleotides are TGTGCCAGCAGTTTAGCGGGACAGGCCAGCTCCTACAATGAGCAGTTCTTC.

The genes are TRBV16 and TRBJ1-2, with TRBD1 identical over 7 bases. Germline CDR1 reads KGHSY; CDR2 reads FQNENV. V shed 0 bases, J shed 3 bases, and the junction held 10 bases outside the gene matches. There are 17 residues in the CDR3. The CDR3 DNA follows: TGTGCCAGCAGCCAATCGATGGGGGACAGTTGGGACTATGGCTACACCTTC. It encodes CASSQSMGDSWDYGYTF. The variable domain in full, with the rest retrieved from reference TRBV16 and TRBJ1-2, is GEEVAQTPKHLVRGEGQKAKLYCAPIKGHSYVFWYQQVLKNEFKFLISFQNENVFDETGMPKERFSAKCLPNSPCSLEIQATKLEDSAVYFCASSQSMGDSWDYGYTFGSGTRLTVV.

This chain uses TRBV5-1 with TRBJ1-1; TRBD1 aligns across 8 bases. V lost 2 bases to trimming and J lost 4 bases; unmatched junction nucleotides: 4. Looked up from germline, CDR1 is SGHRS and CDR2 is YFSETQ. The CDR3 is 14 residues long. CDR3 bases: TGCGCCAGCAGCTTACAGGGGGTAGGCACTGAAGCTTTCTTT. Its protein is CASSLQGVGTEAFF.

The CDR3, as DNA: TGTGCCAGCACCACCGACAGGGCCCCCTACAATGAGCAGTTCTTC. Protein product: CASTTDRAPYNEQFF. The V and J genes are TRBV6-1 and TRBJ2-1; 7 positions match TRBD1. Trimming removed 7 bases from V and 2 bases from J; junction bases left unmatched: 8. Germline V gives CDR1 MNHNS, CDR2 SASEGT. The CDR3 spans 15 residues.

This clone turned up a few times. The chain joins TRBV7-2 to TRBJ2-7; the match to TRBD2 covers 8 bases. Looked up from germline, CDR1 is SGHTA and CDR2 is FQGNSA. J lost 2 bases, V lost 5 bases, and 8 bases had no gene match. CDR3 size: 15 residues. CDR3 sequence (DNA): TGTGCCAGCAGCCAAACTAGCGGAAACGCCTACGAGCAGTACTTC. This sequence encodes CASSQTSGNAYEQYF.

This chain links TRBV5-1 with TRBJ2-7, with 9 bases aligning to TRBD1. In germline, CDR1 is SGHRS, CDR2 YFSETQ. V dropped 3 bases and J dropped 2; count of bases not matched to a gene: 12. CDR3 length equals 17 residues. The CDR3 sequence: CASSYRSRQGGTYEQYF. CDR3 nucleotide sequence: TGCGCCAGCAGCTATCGCAGCCGACAGGGGGGGACCTACGAGCAGTACTTC.

The V call is TRBV9, the J call TRBJ1-1; D is ambiguous. V lost 1 base to trimming and J lost 0 bases, with 4 bases between them. CDR3 length equals 13 residues. Germline V CDR1 and CDR2: SGDLS, YYNGEE. The CDR3 spells CASSVQMNTEAFF. CDR3 DNA: TGTGCCAGCAGCGTACAGATGAACACTGAAGCTTTCTTT.